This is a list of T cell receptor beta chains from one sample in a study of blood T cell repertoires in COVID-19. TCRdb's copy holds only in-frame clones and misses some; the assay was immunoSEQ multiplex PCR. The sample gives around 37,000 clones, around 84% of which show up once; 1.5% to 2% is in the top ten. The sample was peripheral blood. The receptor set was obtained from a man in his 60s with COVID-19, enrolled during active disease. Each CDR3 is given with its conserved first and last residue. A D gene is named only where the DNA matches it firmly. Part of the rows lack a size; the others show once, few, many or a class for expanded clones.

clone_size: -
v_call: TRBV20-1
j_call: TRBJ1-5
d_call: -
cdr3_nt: TGCAGTGCTAGTAGCGGGGTGTCCAGGCAGCCCCAGCATTTT
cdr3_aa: CSASSGVSRQPQHF

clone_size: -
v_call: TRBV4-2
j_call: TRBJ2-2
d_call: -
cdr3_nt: TGTGCCAGCAGCCAAGTTCTAGGCGGGGAGCTGTTTTTT
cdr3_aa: CASSQVLGGELFF

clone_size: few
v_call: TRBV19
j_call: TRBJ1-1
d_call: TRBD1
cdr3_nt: TGTGCCAGTAGTATGGGACGACAGGGGAGAACTGAAGCTTTCTTT
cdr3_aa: CASSMGRQGRTEAFF

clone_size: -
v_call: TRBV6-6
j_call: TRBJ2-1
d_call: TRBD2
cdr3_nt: TGTGCCAGCAGTTACTCACCTAGCGGGACTGAGCAGTTCTTC
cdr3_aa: CASSYSPSGTEQFF

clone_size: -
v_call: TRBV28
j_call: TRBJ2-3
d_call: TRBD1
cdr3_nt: TGTGCCAGCAGTTTATCACCTCACAGGGGCGACCTCACAGATACGCAGTATTTT
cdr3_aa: CASSLSPHRGDLTDTQYF

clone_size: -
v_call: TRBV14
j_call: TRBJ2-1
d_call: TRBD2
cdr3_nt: TGTGCCAGCAGCCAGCGGGGACTAGCGGGCCTCCGAGAGCAGTTCTTC
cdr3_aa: CASSQRGLAGLREQFF

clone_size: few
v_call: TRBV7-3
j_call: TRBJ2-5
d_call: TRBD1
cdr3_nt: TGTGCCAGCAGCTTTTCCCCGGGACAGGGAATCTGTTGGGAGACCCAGTACTTC
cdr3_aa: CASSFSPGQGICWETQYF

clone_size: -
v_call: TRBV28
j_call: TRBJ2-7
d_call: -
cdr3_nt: TGTGCCAGCACCGCCTTTGGCAGGGCGGCCTACGAGCAGTACTTC
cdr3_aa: CASTAFGRAAYEQYF

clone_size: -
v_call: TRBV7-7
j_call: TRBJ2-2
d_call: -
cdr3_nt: TGTGCCAGCAGCCCACTCAGGGTTGGTCGCGGGGAGCTGTTTTTT
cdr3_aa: CASSPLRVGRGELFF

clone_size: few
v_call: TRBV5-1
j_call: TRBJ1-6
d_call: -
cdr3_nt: TGCGCCAGCAGCTTGGAACAGGCTAGGAATTCACCCCTCCACTTT
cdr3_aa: CASSLEQARNSPLHF

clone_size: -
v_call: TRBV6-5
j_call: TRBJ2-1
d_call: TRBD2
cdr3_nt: TGTGCCAGCAGTTATCGGGGGGGGACCTACAATGAGCAGTTCTTC
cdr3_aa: CASSYRGGTYNEQFF

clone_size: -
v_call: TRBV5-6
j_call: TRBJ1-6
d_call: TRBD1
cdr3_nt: TGTGCCAGCAGCCATCGGACAGGGGGGAATTCACCCCTCCACTTT
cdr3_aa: CASSHRTGGNSPLHF

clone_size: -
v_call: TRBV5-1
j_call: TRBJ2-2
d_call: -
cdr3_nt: TGCGCCAGCTCTATGACGGGGGGCTTTACCGGGGAGCTGTTTTTT
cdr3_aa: CASSMTGGFTGELFF

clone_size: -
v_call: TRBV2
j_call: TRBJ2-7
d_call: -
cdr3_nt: TGTGCCAGCAGGGGAGTGGGTTTCTCCGAGCAGTACTTC
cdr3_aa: CASRGVGFSEQYF

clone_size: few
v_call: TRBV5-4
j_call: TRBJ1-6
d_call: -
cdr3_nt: TGTGCCAGCAGGATGGGGGCAGCCAATTCACCCCTCCACTTT
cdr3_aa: CASRMGAANSPLHF

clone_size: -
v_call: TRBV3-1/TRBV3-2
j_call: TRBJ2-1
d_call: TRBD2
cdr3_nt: TGTGCCAGCAGCCAAGGTAGCGGGAGTCGGATCTTC
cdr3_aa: CASSQGSGSRIF

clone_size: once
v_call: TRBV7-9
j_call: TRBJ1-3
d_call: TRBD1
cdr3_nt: TGTGCCAGCAGCCTCCCCCCTAGGACAGGCTATTTCTCTGGAAACACCATATATTTT
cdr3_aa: CASSLPPRTGYFSGNTIYF

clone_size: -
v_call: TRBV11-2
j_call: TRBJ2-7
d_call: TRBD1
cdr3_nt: TGTGCCAGCAGCTCGTCCCCGGGACAGCTCTCCTACGAGCAGTACTTC
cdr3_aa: CASSSSPGQLSYEQYF

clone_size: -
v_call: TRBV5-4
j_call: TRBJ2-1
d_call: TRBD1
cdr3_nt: TGTGCCAGCAGCACCACAGGGGGCAATGAGCAGTTCTTC
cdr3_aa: CASSTTGGNEQFF

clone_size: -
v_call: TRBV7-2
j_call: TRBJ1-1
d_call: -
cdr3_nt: TGTGCCAGCAGCGGGCAGCGGTACCGAGGGACTGAAGCTTTCTTT
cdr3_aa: CASSGQRYRGTEAFF

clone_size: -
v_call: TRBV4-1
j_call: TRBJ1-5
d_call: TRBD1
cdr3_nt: TGCGCCAGCAGCCAAGATCACGTGACAGGGCTTCAGCCCCAGCATTTT
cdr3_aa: CASSQDHVTGLQPQHF

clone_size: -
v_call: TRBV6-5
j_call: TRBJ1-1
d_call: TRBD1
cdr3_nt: TGTGCCAGCAGTCCGGGACAGTTGAACACTGAAGCTTTCTTT
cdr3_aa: CASSPGQLNTEAFF

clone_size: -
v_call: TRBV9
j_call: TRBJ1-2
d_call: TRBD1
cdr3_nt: TGTGCCAGCAGCGTGACAGGGAACTATGGCTACACCTTC
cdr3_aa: CASSVTGNYGYTF

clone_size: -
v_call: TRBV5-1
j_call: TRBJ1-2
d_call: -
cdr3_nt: TGCGCCAGCAGCTCCGGAGAGCTGGGGGCGGGCTATGGCTACACCTTC
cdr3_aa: CASSSGELGAGYGYTF

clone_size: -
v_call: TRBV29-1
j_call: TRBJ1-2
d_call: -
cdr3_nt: TGCAGCGTCCTCTCACAGGATGGCTACACCTTC
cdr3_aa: CSVLSQDGYTF

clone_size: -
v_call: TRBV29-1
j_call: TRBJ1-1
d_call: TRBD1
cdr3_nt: TGCAGCGTTGATGTCCAGGGGGCGGGCCGAGCTTTCTTT
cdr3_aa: CSVDVQGAGRAFF

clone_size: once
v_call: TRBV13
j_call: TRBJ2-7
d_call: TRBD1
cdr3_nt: TGTGCCAGCAGTTTGGCGGAGGGACAGGCCTCCTACGAGCAGTACTTC
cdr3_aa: CASSLAEGQASYEQYF

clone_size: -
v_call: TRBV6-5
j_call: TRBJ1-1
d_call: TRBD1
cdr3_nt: TGTGCCAGCAGTTCATCACACAGGGGGAATGCTGAAGCTTTCTTT
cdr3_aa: CASSSSHRGNAEAFF

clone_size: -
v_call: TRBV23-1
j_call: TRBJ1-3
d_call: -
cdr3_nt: TGCGCCAGCAGTCCCCGACAGGAACTAGGAAACACCATATATTTT
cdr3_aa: CASSPRQELGNTIYF

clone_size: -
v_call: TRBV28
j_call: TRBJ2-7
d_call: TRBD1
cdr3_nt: TGTGCCAGCACCCTGGACAGGGGACCCTACGAGCAGTACTTC
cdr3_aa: CASTLDRGPYEQYF

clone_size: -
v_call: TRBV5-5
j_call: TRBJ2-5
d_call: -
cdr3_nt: TGTGCCAGCAGCCGAGGGCTGGAGACCCAGTACTTC
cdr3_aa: CASSRGLETQYF